This entry features one T cell receptor beta chain sequence. Repertoires were generated with immunoSEQ multiplex PCR, while TCRdb's copy carries only in-frame clones and drops some. The sample holds fewer than 150,000 clones, approximately 88% seen once. Trimming cost V 2 bases and J 2 bases, with 7 bases left between them. CDR1 and CDR2 (germline): WSHSY, SAAADI. The CDR3 has 15 amino acids. The data originate from a study of cytomegalovirus exposure and HLA in healthy donors. The donors were part of the validation cohort, which consisted of roughly 110 subjects and was separate from the first cohort of roughly 620 subjects.

The chain is built from TRBV10-2 and TRBJ2-6, with TRBD2 as a possible D gene (5 bases). The sample was PBMCs. This TCR came from a man aged 18-30 years in good health and CMV-seronegative. The CDR3 here is CASSEEGPGANVLTF. DNA for the CDR3: TGCGCCAGCAGTGAGGAGGGTCCTGGGGCCAACGTCCTGACTTTC.